This entry lists 26 T cell receptor beta chains sequenced from one sample in a study of blood T cell repertoires in COVID-19. TCRdb's table, derived via immunoSEQ multiplex PCR, lists solely in-frame clones and lacks some. The top ten clones hold over 4% of a sample with 200,000 to 300,000 clones, approximately 86% of them seen once. Sequencing input: peripheral blood. Every receptor here comes from a woman aged 55-70 years with COVID-19, enrolled during active disease.

The V gene is TRBV5-1, the J gene TRBJ1-6; no firm D call. Germline values: CDR1 SGHRS, CDR2 YFSETQ. With 3 bases removed from V and 4 bases from J, the gap between germline ends came to 8 bases. The CDR3 extends over 14 amino acids. This CDR3 is CASSSGNYNSPLHF. The CDR3 DNA sequence: TGCGCCAGCAGCTCCGGGAATTATAATTCACCCCTCCACTTT.

In its sample, this clone was seen once. The chain combines TRBV28 with TRBJ2-3; 7 nucleotides align to TRBD2. V lost 5 bases to trimming and J lost 0 bases; unmatched junction nucleotides: 5. CDR1 and CDR2 (germline): MDHEN, SYDVKM. The CDR3 contains 15 residues. The CDR3 is CASSPTSASTDTQYF. In DNA, the CDR3 is TGTGCCAGCAGTCCCACTAGCGCGAGCACAGATACGCAGTATTTT.

The chain combines TRBV9 with TRBJ2-1; 10 nucleotides agree with TRBD2. This CDR3 contains 15 residues. V lost 3 bases to trimming and J lost 6 bases; unmatched junction nucleotides: 6. Germline lookup yields CDR1 SGDLS and CDR2 YYNGEE. CDR3 nucleotide sequence: TGTGCCAGCAGCGGAAGCGGGAGGGGGGGCAATGAGCAGTTCTTC. As protein: CASSGSGRGGNEQFF.

The count of this clone is one. The chain is built from TRBV19 and TRBJ2-5; D gene uncertain. With 8 bases removed from V and 1 base from J, the gap between germline ends came to 11 bases. CDR1 and CDR2 (germline): LNHDA, SQIVND (reference sequence). This CDR3 region has 13 residues. The CDR3 loop reads CASATRIQETQYF. Here the CDR3 DNA reads TGTGCCAGTGCCACCAGGATCCAAGAGACCCAGTACTTC.

The chain carries TRBV30 and TRBJ1-5; no clear D gene. V was pared by 2 bases and J by 4 bases, with 9 bases between. The V gene's germline CDR1 is GTSNPN and CDR2 SVGIG (reference sequence). The CDR3 length is 13 residues. CDR3 protein: CAWSQNQNQPQHF. Written as DNA, the CDR3 is TGTGCCTGGAGTCAAAATCAGAATCAGCCCCAGCATTTT.

The chain joins TRBV29-1 to TRBJ2-1; 9 nucleotides line up with TRBD2. The CDR3 length is 14 residues. J lost 8 bases, V lost 3 bases, and 8 bases had no gene match. Per the germline V gene, CDR1 is SQVTM and CDR2 is ANQGSEA. In nucleotides, the CDR3 is TGCAGCGTTGAGGCCCCTAGCGGGGTGGATGAGCAGTTCTTC. Translation: CSVEAPSGVDEQFF.

The chain couples TRBV18 to TRBJ1-2, with TRBD1 matching over 9 bases. Looked up from germline, CDR1 is KGHSH and CDR2 is LQKENI. With V trimmed by 6 bases and J by 0 bases, 2 bases remained unmatched. The CDR3 loop spans 14 amino acids. The CDR3 bases are TGTGCCAGCTCTGGGGACAGGGCTAACTATGGCTACACCTTC. Translation: CASSGDRANYGYTF.

The chain uses TRBV15 and TRBJ1-2; TRBD1 matches 8 bases. With 2 bases clipped from V and 2 bases from J, the junction kept 4 bases outside the gene matches. The CDR3 is made up of 15 amino acids. Germline CDR1 LNHNV, CDR2 YYDKDF (reference sequence). CDR3 region: CATSRKDRDNYGYTF. The CDR3, as DNA: TGTGCCACCAGCAGAAAGGACAGGGACAACTATGGCTACACCTTC. Combining the CDR3 with reference TRBV15 and TRBJ1-2 gives the whole variable domain DAMVIQNPRYQVTQFGKPVTLSCSQTLNHNVMYWYQQKSSQAPKLLFHYYDKDFNNEADTPDNFQSRRPNTSFCFLDIRSPGLGDTAMYLCATSRKDRDNYGYTFGSGTRLTVV.

The chain's CDR3 is CASSGWGQGTGELFF. DNA of the CDR3: TGTGCCAGCAGTGGATGGGGACAGGGGACCGGGGAGCTGTTTTTT. The rearrangement joins TRBV2 to TRBJ2-2, with 10 bases fitting TRBD1. V lost 4 bases to trimming and J lost 5 bases; unmatched junction nucleotides: 4. The germline V gene encodes CDR1 SNHLY and CDR2 FYNNEI. The CDR3 totals 15 residues.

The V and J genes are TRBV6-5 and TRBJ2-3, with D uncertain. V lost 5 bases to trimming and J lost 6 bases, with 9 bases between them. Germline-derived CDR1 and CDR2 are MNHEY and SVGAGI. There are 12 residues in the CDR3. The CDR3 DNA reads as TGTGCCAGCAGTCCCACCGGGGATACGCAGTATTTT. The encoded protein is CASSPTGDTQYF.

This clone occurred a few times. Here the CDR3 DNA reads TGTGCCATCAGTGAGTCAGGGGGCATCAGAGTGACCGGGGAGCTGTTTTTT. Its translation: CAISESGGIRVTGELFF. V is TRBV10-3 and J is TRBJ2-2; the match to TRBD1 covers 7 bases. Looked up from germline, CDR1 is ENHRY and CDR2 is SYGVKD. The CDR3 is 17 amino acids. Trimming cost V 0 bases and J 5 bases; bases outside gene matches: 9.

This clone was seen once. V gene TRBV4-1 combines with J gene TRBJ2-1; perhaps TRBD2 as D (5 bases). CDR1 and CDR2 (germline): MGHRA, YSYEKL. The CDR3 totals 16 residues. Trimming stripped 0 bases from V and 0 bases from J, with 9 bases between. CDR3 region: CASSQDGLSSYNEQFF. The CDR3 coding sequence is TGCGCCAGCAGCCAAGACGGACTGAGCTCCTACAATGAGCAGTTCTTC.

This clone was seen a handful of times. The chain couples TRBV27 to TRBJ1-6, with 10 bases fitting TRBD1. V was clipped by 2 bases and J by 9 bases; unmatched bases: 4. Looked up from germline, CDR1 is MNHEY and CDR2 is SMNVEV (reference sequence). The CDR3 extends over 15 amino acids. Here the CDR3 DNA reads TGTGCCAGCAGTTTAGAGGGACAGGGGCCTTCACCCCTCCACTTT. This encodes CASSLEGQGPSPLHF.

The V gene is TRBV19, the J gene TRBJ2-1; tentatively, D is TRBD1 (6 bases). Germline-derived CDR1 and CDR2 are LNHDA and SQIVND (reference sequence). The CDR3 consists of 18 residues. V gave up 3 bases and J gave up 6 bases, with 24 bases separating them. The CDR3 protein is CASSIFRGRLRQTNEQFF. The CDR3 bases are TGTGCCAGTAGTATTTTCAGGGGCCGGCTACGACAGACCAATGAGCAGTTCTTC.

The chain uses TRBV9 and TRBJ1-6; 10 nucleotides agree with TRBD1. Germline assignment: CDR1 SGDLS and CDR2 YYNGEE. V gave up 4 bases and J gave up 8 bases; unmatched junction bases: 6. The CDR3 covers 15 residues. This CDR3 reads CASSIAGTGDSPLHF. CDR3 sequence (DNA): TGTGCCAGCAGCATCGCCGGGACAGGGGATTCACCCCTCCACTTT.

This sequence joins TRBV5-1 and TRBJ2-7, with TRBD1 matching over 7 bases. The CDR3 loop spans 14 amino acids. V lost 3 bases, J lost 2 bases, and 5 bases stayed unmatched. CDR1 is SGHRS and CDR2 is YFSETQ in the germline V gene. The chain's CDR3 is CASSSTGWTYEQYF. The CDR3 coding sequence is TGCGCCAGCAGCTCGACAGGGTGGACCTACGAGCAGTACTTC.

This clone appeared a single time. The chain has TRBV2 and TRBJ2-7, with 13 bases aligning to TRBD2. The CDR3 is 15 amino acids. Germline V gene sequence: CDR1 SNHLY, CDR2 FYNNEI. Unmatched junction bases numbered 4, after V lost 6 bases and J lost 2 bases. The CDR3 nucleotides read TGTGCCAGCAGGGATACTAGCGGGAGGGCCTACGAGCAGTACTTC. It is translated as CASRDTSGRAYEQYF.

This clone was found a few times. The chain employs TRBV11-2 and TRBJ2-1; 7 bases fit TRBD1. Germline loops: CDR1 SGHAT, CDR2 FQNNGV. The CDR3 runs to 15 residues. J was trimmed by 4 bases and V by 2 bases; bases with no gene match: 5. CDR3 sequence reads: CASSLLGGIYNEQFF. The DNA of the CDR3 is TGTGCCAGCAGCTTATTAGGGGGCATTTACAATGAGCAGTTCTTC.

This chain links TRBV7-3 with TRBJ1-2, with D maybe TRBD1 (6 bases). The CDR3 has 15 residues. Trimming cost V 1 base and J 7 bases, with 16 bases left between them. The germline CDR1 and CDR2 sequences are SGHTA and FQGTGA. The CDR3 protein is CASSLNPGGASGYTF. The DNA for the CDR3 is TGTGCCAGCAGCTTAAATCCGGGGGGCGCGAGTGGCTACACCTTC.

This clone occurred once. This chain joins TRBV5-1 and TRBJ1-5; D remains unclear. CDR3 length equals 14 residues. Germline-derived CDR1 and CDR2 are SGHRS and YFSETQ. Trimming pared 0 bases from V and 6 bases from J, leaving 10 bases between. CDR3: CASSLDPGSQPQHF. In DNA form, the CDR3 reads TGCGCCAGCAGCTTGGATCCCGGTAGTCAGCCCCAGCATTTT.

The chain employs TRBV19 and TRBJ1-2; maybe TRBD1 (6 bases). Trimming took 7 bases from V and 4 from J, leaving 16 bases between them. The CDR3 is 14 residues long. CDR1 LNHDA and CDR2 SQIVND come from the germline V gene (reference sequence). DNA of the CDR3: TGTGCCAGTACCCCCGGGGGGGGGCGCTATGGCTACACCTTC. Translated: CASTPGGGRYGYTF.

A note on this clone: The same CDR3 can be traced to other DNA sequences in this sample. The genes are TRBV5-5 and TRBJ2-7; a possible D gene is TRBD2 (6 bases). This CDR3 spans 15 amino acids. V was pared by 4 bases and J by 3 bases, with 17 bases between. Per the germline V gene, CDR1 is SGHKS and CDR2 is YYEKEE (reference sequence). CDR3 bases: TGTGCCAGCAGCCCGCCAGGGACTGGGAGCTACGAGCAGTACTTC. Translated: CASSPPGTGSYEQYF.

The rearrangement joins TRBV18 to TRBJ2-3; D possibly corresponds to TRBD1 (6 bases). The V gene's germline CDR1 is KGHSH and CDR2 LQKENI. The CDR3 is made up of 15 amino acids. The germline V and J ends were trimmed by 3 bases and 4 bases, with 14 bases remaining between them. The CDR3 region has the DNA TGTGCCAGCTCACCTAGAACAGGGTGGCCAGATACGCAGTATTTT. Amino acids: CASSPRTGWPDTQYF.

The chain is built from TRBV30 and TRBJ1-6; D is unclear. Germline loops: CDR1 GTSNPN, CDR2 SVGIG (reference sequence). This CDR3 region has 14 residues. Trimming took off 2 bases at V and 5 bases at J, with 10 bases between the two ends. CDR3 sequence: CAWSRGANNSPLHF. The CDR3 DNA reads as TGTGCCTGGAGTCGCGGAGCCAATAATTCACCCCTCCACTTT.

The chain uses TRBV9 and TRBJ1-2; no firm D call. Trimming pared 0 bases from V and 7 bases from J, leaving 7 bases between. The CDR3 has 12 residues. Germline CDR1 SGDLS, CDR2 YYNGEE. CDR3 bases: TGTGCCAGCAGCGTAGGAGGCTCTGGCTACACCTTC. This sequence encodes CASSVGGSGYTF.

CDR3 bases: TGTGCCAGTAGTCGGGCCCAGGGGGAAAAACTGTTTTTT. It translates to CASSRAQGEKLFF. The J gene is TRBJ1-4, the V gene TRBV19; perhaps TRBD1 as D (6 bases). This CDR3 is built from 13 residues. Between the trimmed V and J ends, which lost 5 bases and 8 bases, there was a span of 12 bases. Germline values: CDR1 LNHDA, CDR2 SQIVND (reference sequence). The full variable domain, completed using reference TRBV19 and TRBJ1-4, is DGGITQSPKYLFRKEGQNVTLSCEQNLNHDAMYWYRQDPGQGLRLIYYSQIVNDFQKGDIAEGYSVSREKKESFPLTVTSAQKNPTAFYLCASSRAQGEKLFFGSGTQLSVL.